The 14 T cell receptor beta chains in this list originate from one sample, sequenced in a study of T cells in Graves' hyperthyroidism and ophthalmopathy (dated by TCRdb to between 2017 and 2020). Library prep was done by multiplex PCR. Sequenced on an Illumina HiSeq 2000. TCR beta CDR3 regions were amplified from RNA transcripts. The first round of RT-PCR for the TCR CDR3 was performed with the HTBI primer set and the Qiagen OneStep RT-PCR kit. TCRdb itself trimmed the public reads at Q25 with fastp, ran MiXCR and retained productive beta chains. Each record represents a unique CDR3 protein, reported with the most common genes and DNA among its rows. This sample is represented by about 290,000 distinct CDR3 sequences; approximately 12% of them were singletons. The ten largest account for roughly 7.5% of the sample. What was sequenced was blood. These receptors came from a young woman with Graves' hyperthyroidism that later progressed to Graves' ophthalmopathy.

The chain has TRBV2 and TRBJ2-3, with 10 positions matching TRBD2. Per the germline V gene, CDR1 is SNHLY and CDR2 is FYNNEI. Losses at the gene ends were 7 bases for V and 1 base for J; bases not matched to a gene: 5. CDR3 size: 15 residues. CDR3 sequence (DNA): TGTGCCAGCAATCGGCTAGCGGGGGGCACAGATACGCAGTATTTT. Residues: CASNRLAGGTDTQYF.

This rearrangement joins TRBV12-3 or TRBV12-4 to TRBJ2-6, with 7 bases matching TRBD1. The CDR3 has 17 residues. V was clipped by 4 bases and J by 1 base; unmatched bases: 7. CDR3 sequence reads: CASSSSGQSSGANVLTF. In DNA form, the CDR3 reads TGTGCCAGCAGTTCCTCGGGACAGTCTTCTGGGGCCAACGTCCTGACTTTC.

The chain carries TRBV19 and TRBJ2-7; perhaps D is TRBD1 or TRBD2 (5 bases each). Deletions cut 5 bases from V and 7 bases from J, with 15 bases between. The CDR3 extends over 13 amino acids. Germline V gives CDR1 LNHDA, CDR2 SQIVND (reference sequence). CDR3 sequence reads: CASSQQTADEQYF. CDR3 bases: TGTGCCAGTAGTCAACAGACAGCGGATGAGCAGTACTTC.

This clonotype was observed many times. The J gene is TRBJ1-6, the V gene TRBV6-6, with D possibly matching TRBD1 (5 bases). Trimming took 2 bases from V and 10 from J, leaving 12 bases between them. CDR3 length: 14 amino acids. Germline V lookup: CDR1 MNHNY, CDR2 SVGAGI (reference sequence). The CDR3 DNA is TGTGCCAGCAGTTACGGGGACGGAGGATCACCCCTCCACTTT. Amino acid sequence: CASSYGDGGSPLHF.

The chain has TRBV13 and TRBJ2-5; D unresolved. Germline CDR1 and CDR2: PRHDT and FYEKMQ (reference sequence). Trimming removed 4 bases from V and 11 bases from J, with 17 bases in between. The CDR3 has 13 amino acids. The CDR3 loop reads CASSSVGRSQQYF. DNA for the CDR3: TGTGCCAGCAGCTCCGTGGGCCGTTCGCAACAGTACTTC.

This clonotype occurred many times. The CDR3 reads CAINPTGSGYTF. DNA of the CDR3: TGTGCCATCAATCCGACAGGGAGTGGCTACACCTTC. V usage is TRBV10-3 and J usage is TRBJ1-2, with TRBD1 matching 7 bases. V gave up 7 bases and J gave up 7 bases; unmatched junction bases: 6. The CDR3 covers 12 residues. Germline V lookup: CDR1 ENHRY, CDR2 SYGVKD.

The J gene is TRBJ2-3, the V gene TRBV3-1, with 9 positions matching TRBD2. Germline CDR1 LGHDT, CDR2 YNNKEL (reference sequence). CDR3 length: 15 residues. The V and J ends lost 5 bases and 6 bases, in that order; junction bases with no gene match: 9. CDR3 in amino acids: CASSATGTSLDTQYF. In DNA form, the CDR3 reads TGTGCCAGCAGCGCCACTGGGACTAGCCTGGATACGCAGTATTTT.

Many counts were recorded for this clonotype. The J gene is TRBJ2-3, the V gene TRBV30; no clear D. Germline V lookup: CDR1 GTSNPN, CDR2 SVGIG (reference sequence). V lost 0 bases and J 4 bases, leaving 11 bases between the germline ends. CDR3 length equals 14 residues. The CDR3 protein is CAWSVGGGADTQYF. CDR3 in DNA: TGTGCCTGGAGTGTTGGCGGTGGGGCAGATACGCAGTATTTT.

In its sample, this clonotype was seen many times. The chain has TRBV7-3 and TRBJ2-3, with 9 bases identical to TRBD2. CDR1 SGHTA and CDR2 FQGTGA come from the germline V gene. Trimming removed 3 bases from V and 3 bases from J; junction bases left unmatched: 7. The CDR3 totals 16 residues. The CDR3 is CASSFKGGRGTDTQYF. The CDR3 nucleotides are TGTGCCAGCAGCTTCAAGGGCGGGAGGGGAACAGATACGCAGTATTTT.

This clonotype was observed at least ten times. The V and J genes are TRBV12-3 or TRBV12-4 and TRBJ2-1, with D possibly TRBD2 on 7 matching bases. The CDR3 totals 15 residues. Trimming shortened V by 7 bases and J by 0 bases, and 13 bases separated the two germline ends. The CDR3 spells CASTTAGHSYNEQFF. The CDR3 bases are TGTGCCAGCACTACAGCGGGACACTCCTACAATGAGCAGTTCTTC.

This clonotype was counted at least ten times. This rearrangement joins TRBV20-1 to TRBJ2-1; TRBD1 agrees at 8 bases. Trimming cost V 3 bases and J 0 bases; bases outside gene matches: 7. The CDR3 contains 16 residues. CDR1 is DFQATT, CDR2 SNEGSKA, per germline (reference sequence). CDR3 coding DNA: TGCAGTGCTAGCGACAGGGGCCAGGTCTCCTACAATGAGCAGTTCTTC. This translates into CSASDRGQVSYNEQFF.

The chain links TRBV19 to TRBJ1-5; no firm D call. The CDR3 has 15 residues. V lost 7 bases, J lost 6 bases, and 19 bases lay in between. Germline loops: CDR1 LNHDA, CDR2 SQIVND (reference sequence). CDR3 sequence reads: CASNRREEIFQPQHF. Written as DNA, the CDR3 is TGTGCCAGTAATAGGAGAGAAGAAATCTTTCAGCCCCAGCATTTT.

This clonotype was counted many times. The chain employs TRBV24-1 and TRBJ2-5, with TRBD2 matching over 12 bases. V was pared by 4 bases and J by 2 bases, with 4 bases of the junction left unmatched. This CDR3 region has 16 residues. Germline values: CDR1 KGHDR, CDR2 SFDVKD. This CDR3 reads CATSDLGTSGQETQYF. The CDR3 nucleotides are TGTGCCACCAGTGACCTGGGGACTAGCGGGCAAGAGACCCAGTACTTC.

This clonotype was seen repeatedly, ten times or more. This chain connects TRBV7-2 to TRBJ2-7; 10 nucleotides line up with TRBD2. CDR3 size: 15 residues. J gave up 2 bases and V 5 bases, and 6 bases lay outside the gene matches. Germline V gives CDR1 SGHTA, CDR2 FQGNSA. The CDR3 sequence is CASSHKREGPYEQYF. CDR3 nucleotide sequence: TGTGCCAGCAGCCATAAGCGGGAGGGCCCCTACGAGCAGTACTTC. The variable domain in full, completed from reference TRBV7-2 and TRBJ2-7, reads GAGVSQSPSNKVTEKGKDVELRCDPISGHTALYWYRQSLGQGLEFLIYFQGNSAPDKSGLPSDRFSAERTGGSVSTLTIQRTQQEDSAVYLCASSHKREGPYEQYFGPGTRLTVT.